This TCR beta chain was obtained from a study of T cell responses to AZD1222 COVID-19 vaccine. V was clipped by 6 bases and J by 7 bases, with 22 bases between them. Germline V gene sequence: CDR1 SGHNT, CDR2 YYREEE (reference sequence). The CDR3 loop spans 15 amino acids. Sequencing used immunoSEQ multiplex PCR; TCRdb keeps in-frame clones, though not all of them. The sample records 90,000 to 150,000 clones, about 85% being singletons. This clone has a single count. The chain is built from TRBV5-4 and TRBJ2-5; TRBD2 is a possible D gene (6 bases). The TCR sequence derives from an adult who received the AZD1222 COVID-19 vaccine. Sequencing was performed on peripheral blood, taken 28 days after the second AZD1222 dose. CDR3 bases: TGTGCCAGCACCAGGGATCAGGGACTGGCCGGGACCCAGTACTTC. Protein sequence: CASTRDQGLAGTQYF.